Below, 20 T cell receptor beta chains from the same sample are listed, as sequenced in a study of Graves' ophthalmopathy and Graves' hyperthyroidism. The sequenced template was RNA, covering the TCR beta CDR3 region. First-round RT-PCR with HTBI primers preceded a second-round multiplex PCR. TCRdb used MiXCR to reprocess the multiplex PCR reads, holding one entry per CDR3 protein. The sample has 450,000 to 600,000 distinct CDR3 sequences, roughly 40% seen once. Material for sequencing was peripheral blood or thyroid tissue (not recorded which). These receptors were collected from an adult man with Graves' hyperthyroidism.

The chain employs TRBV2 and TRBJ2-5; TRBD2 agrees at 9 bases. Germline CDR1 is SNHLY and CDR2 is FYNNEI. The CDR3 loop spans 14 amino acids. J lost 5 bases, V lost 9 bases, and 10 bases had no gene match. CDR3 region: CASASGAGVETQYF. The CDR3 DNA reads TGTGCCAGTGCTAGCGGGGCGGGTGTGGAGACCCAGTACTTC.

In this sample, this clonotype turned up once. Here the CDR3 DNA reads TGCAGCTTGCCAGTCTCCTACGAGCAGTACTTC. This sequence encodes CSLPVSYEQYF. The chain combines TRBV29-1 with TRBJ2-7; D unclear. From germline, CDR1 is SQVTM and CDR2 ANQGSEA. Deletions cut 8 bases from V and 0 bases from J, with 8 bases between. The CDR3 length is 11 residues.

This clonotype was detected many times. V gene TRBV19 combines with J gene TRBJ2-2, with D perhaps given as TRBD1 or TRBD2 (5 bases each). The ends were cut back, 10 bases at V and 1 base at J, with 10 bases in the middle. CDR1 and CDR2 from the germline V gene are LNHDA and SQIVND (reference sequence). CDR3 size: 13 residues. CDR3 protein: CATGTGNTGELFF. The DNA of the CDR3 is TGTGCCACCGGGACGGGGAACACCGGGGAGCTGTTTTTT.

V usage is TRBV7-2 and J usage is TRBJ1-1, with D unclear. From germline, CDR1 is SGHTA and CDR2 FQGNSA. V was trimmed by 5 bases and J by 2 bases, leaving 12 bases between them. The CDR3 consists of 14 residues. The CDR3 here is CASSPRGYNTEAFF. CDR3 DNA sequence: TGTGCCAGCAGCCCACGGGGTTATAACACTGAAGCTTTCTTT.

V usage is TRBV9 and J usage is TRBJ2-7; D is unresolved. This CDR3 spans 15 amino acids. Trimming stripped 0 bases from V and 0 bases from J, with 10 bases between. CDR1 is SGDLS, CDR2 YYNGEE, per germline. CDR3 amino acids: CASSVARQSSYEQYF. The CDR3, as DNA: TGTGCCAGCAGCGTAGCTCGGCAGAGCTCCTACGAGCAGTACTTC.

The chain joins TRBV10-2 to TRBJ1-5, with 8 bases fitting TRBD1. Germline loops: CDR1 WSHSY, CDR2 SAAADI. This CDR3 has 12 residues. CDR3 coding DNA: TGCGCTCGGACAGGGACCAATCAGCCCCAGCATTTT. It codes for CARTGTNQPQHF.

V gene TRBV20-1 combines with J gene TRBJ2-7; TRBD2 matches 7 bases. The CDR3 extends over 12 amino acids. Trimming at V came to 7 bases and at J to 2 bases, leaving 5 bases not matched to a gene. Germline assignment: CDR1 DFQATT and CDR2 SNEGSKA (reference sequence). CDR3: CSVSGLTYEQYF. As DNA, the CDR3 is TGCAGTGTTAGCGGGTTGACCTACGAGCAGTACTTC.

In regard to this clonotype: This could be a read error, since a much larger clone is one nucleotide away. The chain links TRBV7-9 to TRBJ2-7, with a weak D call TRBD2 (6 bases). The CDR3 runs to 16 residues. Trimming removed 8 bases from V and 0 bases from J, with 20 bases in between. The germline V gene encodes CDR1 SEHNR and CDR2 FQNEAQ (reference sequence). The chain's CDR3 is CASGQDLDGGSYEQYF. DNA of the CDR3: TGTGCCAGCGGCCAAGATCTGGACGGGGGCTCCTACGAGCAGTACTTC.

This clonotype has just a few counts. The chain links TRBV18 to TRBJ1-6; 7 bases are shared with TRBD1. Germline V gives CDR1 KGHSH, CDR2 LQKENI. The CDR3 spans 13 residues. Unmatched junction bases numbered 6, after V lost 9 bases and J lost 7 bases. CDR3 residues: CASLTGKNSPLHF. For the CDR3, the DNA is TGTGCCAGTTTGACAGGGAAGAATTCACCCCTCCACTTT.

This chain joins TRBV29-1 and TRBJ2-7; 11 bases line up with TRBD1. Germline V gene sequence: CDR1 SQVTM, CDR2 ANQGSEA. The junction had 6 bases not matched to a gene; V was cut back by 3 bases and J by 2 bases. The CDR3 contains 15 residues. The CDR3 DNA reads TGCAGCGTTGACCCGGGACAGGGGGGTCCCTACGAGCAGTACTTC. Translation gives CSVDPGQGGPYEQYF.

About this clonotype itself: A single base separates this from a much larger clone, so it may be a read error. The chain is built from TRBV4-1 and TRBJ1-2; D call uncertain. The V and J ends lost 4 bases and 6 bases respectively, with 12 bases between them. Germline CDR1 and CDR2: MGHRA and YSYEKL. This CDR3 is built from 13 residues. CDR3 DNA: TGCGCCAGCAGCCGAGTGGGTGGTAATGGCTACACCTTC. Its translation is CASSRVGGNGYTF.

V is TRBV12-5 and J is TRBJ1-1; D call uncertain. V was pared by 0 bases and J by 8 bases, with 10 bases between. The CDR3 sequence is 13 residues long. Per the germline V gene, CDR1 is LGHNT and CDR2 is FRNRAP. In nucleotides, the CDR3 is TGTGCTAGTGGTTTGGTACCCCCCGGGGAAGCTTTCTTT. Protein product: CASGLVPPGEAFF. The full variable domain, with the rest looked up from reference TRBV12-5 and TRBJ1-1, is DARVTQTPRHKVTEMGQEVTMRCQPILGHNTVFWYRQTMMQGLELLAYFRNRAPLDDSGMPKDRFSAEMPDATLATLKIQPSEPRDSAVYFCASGLVPPGEAFFGQGTRLTVV.

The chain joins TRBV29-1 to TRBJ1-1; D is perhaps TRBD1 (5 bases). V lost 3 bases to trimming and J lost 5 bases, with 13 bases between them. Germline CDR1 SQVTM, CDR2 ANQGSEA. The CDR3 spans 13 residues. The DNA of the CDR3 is TGCAGCGTTGAGTCTAGCGGGGGGACTGAAGCTTTCTTT. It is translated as CSVESSGGTEAFF.

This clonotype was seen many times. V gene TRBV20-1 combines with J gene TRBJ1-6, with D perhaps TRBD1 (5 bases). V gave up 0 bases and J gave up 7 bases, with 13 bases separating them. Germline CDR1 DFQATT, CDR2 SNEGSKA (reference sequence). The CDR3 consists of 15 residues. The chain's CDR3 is CSARDSGTGNSPLHF. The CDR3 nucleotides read TGCAGTGCTAGAGATTCAGGGACGGGGAATTCACCCCTCCACTTT.

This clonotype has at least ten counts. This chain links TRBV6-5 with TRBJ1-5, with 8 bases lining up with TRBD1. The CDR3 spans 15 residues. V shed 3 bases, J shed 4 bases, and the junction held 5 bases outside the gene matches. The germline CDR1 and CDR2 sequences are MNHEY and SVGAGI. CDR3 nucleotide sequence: TGTGCCAGCAGTTATTCGCAGGGGGCGAATCAGCCCCAGCATTTT. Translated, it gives CASSYSQGANQPQHF.

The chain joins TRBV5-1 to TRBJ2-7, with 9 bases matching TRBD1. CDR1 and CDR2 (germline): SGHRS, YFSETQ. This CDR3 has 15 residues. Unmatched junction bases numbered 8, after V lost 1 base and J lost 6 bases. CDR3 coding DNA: TGCGCCAGCAGCTTGATGGGACAGGGAACCCTCGAGCAGTACTTC. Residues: CASSLMGQGTLEQYF.

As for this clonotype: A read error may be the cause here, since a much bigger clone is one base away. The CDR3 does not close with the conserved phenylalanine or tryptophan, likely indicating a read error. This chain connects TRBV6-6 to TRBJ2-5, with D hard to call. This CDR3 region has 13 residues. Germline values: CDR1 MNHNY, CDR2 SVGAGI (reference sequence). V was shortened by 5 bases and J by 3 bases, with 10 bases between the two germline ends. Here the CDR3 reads CASSGTSEETQYL. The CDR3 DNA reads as TGTGCCAGCAGTGGAACGTCTGAAGAGACCCAGTACCTC.

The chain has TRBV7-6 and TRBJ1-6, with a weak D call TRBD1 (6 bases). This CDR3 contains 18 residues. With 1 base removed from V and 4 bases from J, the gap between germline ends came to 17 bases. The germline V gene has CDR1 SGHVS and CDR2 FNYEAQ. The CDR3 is CASSLGGLAGTYNSPLHF. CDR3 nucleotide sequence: TGTGCCAGCAGCTTAGGAGGGCTAGCGGGGACATATAATTCACCCCTCCACTTT.

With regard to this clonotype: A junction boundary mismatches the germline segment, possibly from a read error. CDR3 protein: CASSLGTF. As DNA, the CDR3 is TGTGCCAGCAGCTTAGGGACTTTC. The chain couples TRBV7-9 to TRBJ2-7, with a tentative D call TRBD2 (5 bases). The CDR3 sequence is 8 residues long. From germline, CDR1 is SEHNR and CDR2 FQNEAQ (reference sequence).

The CDR3 nucleotides are TGTGCCAGCAGCCTCGGGACAGCCGCAACTAATGAAAAACTGTTTTTT. As protein: CASSLGTAATNEKLFF. The genes are TRBV3-1 and TRBJ1-4, with 7 bases lining up with TRBD1. This CDR3 is 16 amino acids long. From germline, CDR1 is LGHDT and CDR2 YNNKEL (reference sequence). The V gene end was trimmed by 4 bases and the J gene end by 0 bases; junction bases not matched to a gene: 5. Using reference TRBV3-1 and TRBJ1-4 for the parts outside the CDR3, the full variable domain is DTAVSQTPKYLVTQMGNDKSIKCEQNLGHDTMYWYKQDSKKFLKIMFSYNNKELIINETVPNRFSPKSPDKAHLNLHINSLELGDSAVYFCASSLGTAATNEKLFFGSGTQLSVL.